This is a list of T cell receptor beta chains from one sample in a study of CD8+ T cells in alopecia areata. Profiling relied on immunoSEQ multiplex PCR, and the TCRdb table lists in-frame clones only, not all of them. The sample carries approximately 210,000 clones, approximately 70% recorded once. Sample: CD4+ T cells sorted from blood, taken at roughly week 45, from a patient treated with tofacitinib. The receptors come from a human donor with alopecia areata. The CDR3 runs from the conserved cysteine through the conserved F or W. D genes are given only for firm matches. Clone size is stated in some rows and not others, as once, few, many or a class when expanded.

CASSLGQGIHEQYF | TGTGCCAGCAGCCTTGGACAGGGCATCCACGAGCAGTACTTC | few | 14 | TRBV7-2 | TRBD1 | TRBJ2-7
CASSLKRGYEQYF | TGTGCCAGCAGCTTAAAACGTGGCTACGAGCAGTACTTC | few | 13 | TRBV7-2 | NA | TRBJ2-7
CSVSTGWNTEAFF | TGCAGCGTCTCGACAGGGTGGAACACTGAAGCTTTCTTT | NA | 13 | TRBV29-1 | TRBD1 | TRBJ1-1
CSAQRGSGGMNEQFF | TGCAGCGCACAGAGGGGTAGCGGGGGAATGAATGAGCAGTTCTTC | NA | 15 | TRBV29-1 | TRBD2 | TRBJ2-1
CASSFQGQGPYEQYF | TGTGCCAGCAGTTTCCAGGGACAGGGGCCCTACGAGCAGTACTTC | once | 15 | TRBV27 | TRBD1 | TRBJ2-7
CAWSVLGNSYEQYF | TGTGCCTGGAGTGTACTTGGGAACTCCTACGAGCAGTACTTC | few | 14 | TRBV30 | NA | TRBJ2-7
CASSIRGSQKYTF | TGTGCCAGCAGTATAAGGGGTTCGCAGAAGTACACCTTC | few | 13 | TRBV25-1 | NA | TRBJ1-2
CASSEPMGIQETQYF | TGTGCCAGCAGTGAACCTATGGGAATCCAAGAGACCCAGTACTTC | NA | 15 | TRBV2 | NA | TRBJ2-5
CASSLGRGPPTDTQYF | TGCGCCAGCAGCTTGGGGCGCGGGCCACCCACAGATACGCAGTATTTT | NA | 16 | TRBV5-1 | NA | TRBJ2-3
CASSVPSGGAFTDTQYF | TGTGCCAGCAGCGTACCTAGCGGGGGGGCTTTCACAGATACGCAGTATTTT | NA | 17 | TRBV9 | TRBD2 | TRBJ2-3
CASSSPGQDAKKLFF | TGTGCCAGCAGCTCCCCGGGACAGGACGCAAAAAAACTGTTTTTT | NA | 15 | TRBV11-3 | TRBD1 | TRBJ1-4
CASSPGKGLGEKLFF | TGTGCCAGCAGCCCGGGCAAAGGACTAGGTGAAAAACTGTTTTTT | NA | 15 | TRBV27 | NA | TRBJ1-4
CASSALGGSTDTQYF | TGTGCCAGCAGTGCCTTGGGAGGGAGCACAGATACGCAGTATTTT | NA | 15 | TRBV25-1 | TRBD2 | TRBJ2-3
CASSSGTSTDTQYF | TGTGCCAGCAGCTCCGGGACTAGCACAGATACGCAGTATTTT | NA | 14 | TRBV7-3 | NA | TRBJ2-3